This TCR beta chain came from a study of T cell responses to AZD1222 COVID-19 vaccine. Across the study: Pooled together were second doses at about 4 or about 12 weeks.

Profiled with immunoSEQ multiplex PCR; TCRdb holds only in-frame clones, not every one. The sample lists 150,000 or so clones, around 90% seen once, with more than 1.4% in the top ten. Study-wide results and caveats: Samples come after the peak T cell response, not at day 14. A rise in Spike-specific TCR breadth and depth followed two AZD1222 doses. Across the whole spike, CD4 TCRs peaked at regions 160-218 and 743-854.

About this clone: What it binds is unknown.

Looked up from germline, CDR1 is ENHRY and CDR2 is SYGVKD. This CDR3 spans 14 amino acids. With 5 bases removed from V and 3 bases from J, the gap between germline ends came to 12 bases. The rearrangement uses TRBV10-3 and TRBJ2-3; D tentatively fits TRBD1 or TRBD2 (6 bases each). Sample: peripheral blood, taken on day 0 of AZD1222 vaccination. This TCR was sampled from an adult in good health. The CDR3 sequence is CAISQQGGTDTQYF. The CDR3 DNA sequence: TGTGCCATCAGTCAGCAAGGGGGGACAGATACGCAGTATTTT.